A selection of T cell receptor beta chains follows, all from one sample in a study of cytomegalovirus exposure and HLA in healthy donors. Only in-frame clones appear in the TCRdb table, and some are missing; sequencing was by immunoSEQ multiplex PCR. This sample carries about 78,000 clones, 90% to 96% of them seen once, and the ten largest clones take 1.6%. The sequencing sample was made of PBMCs. These TCRs come from a young man in good health and CMV-seropositive. CDR3s include the opening cysteine and the closing phenylalanine or tryptophan. Each record gives: J gene, D gene, clone size, V gene, CDR3 DNA, CDR3 protein. D genes are given only for firm matches. Some rows have no size entry. The others give once, few or many, or a class for an expanded clone.

TRBJ2-1	TRBD1	.	TRBV28	TGTGCCAGCTGGACAGGTGGGGCTACGATGGAGCAGTTCTTC	CASWTGGATMEQFF
TRBJ2-3	.	.	TRBV9	TGTGCCAGCAGCGTAGACGGACTCACAGATACGCAGTATTTT	CASSVDGLTDTQYF
TRBJ2-7	.	.	TRBV28	TGTGCCAGCAGTCTACTAGGGGGACGGTCCTACGAGCAGTACTTC	CASSLLGGRSYEQYF
TRBJ2-7	TRBD2	.	TRBV7-6	TGTGCCAGCAGCCCAGGGAGGGTAGGGTACGAGCAGTACTTC	CASSPGRVGYEQYF
TRBJ1-1	TRBD1	.	TRBV5-1	TGCGCCAGCAGCTACTCCGGGACAGGGGACACTGAAGCTTTCTTT	CASSYSGTGDTEAFF
TRBJ1-3	.	.	TRBV27	TGTGCCAGCAGTTCCGGGTTTGGAAACACCATATATTTT	CASSSGFGNTIYF
TRBJ1-4	TRBD1	.	TRBV7-8	TGTGCCAGCAGCTTTTCACAGGGACAGGGGGCGCTTGATGAAAAACTGTTTTTT	CASSFSQGQGALDEKLFF
TRBJ2-2	TRBD1	.	TRBV5-4	TGTGCCAGCAGCTTGGGAGGGACAGGGGGAGCCGGGGAGCTGTTTTTT	CASSLGGTGGAGELFF
TRBJ2-2	.	.	TRBV5-1	TGCGCCAGCTCCCGAAATAGCGGACCGAACACCGGGGAGCTGTTTTTT	CASSRNSGPNTGELFF
TRBJ1-1	.	.	TRBV7-6	TGTGCCAGCAGCTCGACGGGACTGGCTTTCTTT	CASSSTGLAFF
TRBJ2-7	.	.	TRBV27	TGTGCCAGCAGTTTTCAGGGTAACGAGCAGTACTTC	CASSFQGNEQYF
TRBJ2-2	TRBD1	.	TRBV25-1	TGTGCCAGCGAACCGGGACAGGGTCTTTCCGGGGAGCTGTTTTTT	CASEPGQGLSGELFF
TRBJ2-1	TRBD2	.	TRBV11-3	TGTGCCAGCAGCTTAGACCGCGGGACTAGCGGGAACAATGAGCAGTTCTTC	CASSLDRGTSGNNEQFF
TRBJ2-7	TRBD2	.	TRBV9	TGTGCCAGCAGCCCGACTAGCGGGAGGTCCTACGAGCAGTACTTC	CASSPTSGRSYEQYF
TRBJ2-1	TRBD2	.	TRBV27	TGTGCCAGCCGACTAGCGGGAGGGGTAAATGAGCAGTTCTTC	CASRLAGGVNEQFF
TRBJ2-7	TRBD1	.	TRBV6-5	TGTGCCAGCAGCCACCCGGACAGGGCCTACGAGCAGTACTTC	CASSHPDRAYEQYF
TRBJ2-6	TRBD1	once	TRBV2	TGTGCCAGCCGAACAGGGGAGTCCTCTGGGGCCAACGTCCTGACTTTC	CASRTGESSGANVLTF
TRBJ2-3	TRBD2	.	TRBV10-3	TGTGCCATCAGTGATTTAAGCGGGAGGGATACGCAGTATTTT	CAISDLSGRDTQYF
TRBJ2-5	.	.	TRBV11-1	TGTGCCAGCAGCTTTAAATCTTTATCGGGCCAAGAGACCCAGTACTTC	CASSFKSLSGQETQYF
TRBJ2-7	.	.	TRBV6-6	TGTGCCAGCAGTGACGGAGGCACAGGGCGTCAGGAGCAGTACTTC	CASSDGGTGRQEQYF
TRBJ2-7	.	once	TRBV5-1	TGCGCCAGCAGCCTTTCGACAGGCCCGGGCTACGAGCAGTACTTC	CASSLSTGPGYEQYF
TRBJ2-5	.	.	TRBV11-1	TGTGCCAGCAGCTTCTTGGAGACCCAGTACTTC	CASSFLETQYF
TRBJ2-2	.	.	TRBV28	TGTGCCAGCAGGACCCGGGGGGCGGCGGCTTCCGGGGAGCTGTTTTTT	CASRTRGAAASGELFF
TRBJ2-1	TRBD2	.	TRBV9	TGTGCCAGCAGCTTACAGACTAGCGGTCTTAACAATGAGCAGTTCTTC	CASSLQTSGLNNEQFF
TRBJ2-5	TRBD2	once	TRBV7-9	TGTGCCAGCAGCTTAGTTGGACCAGCGGGAGGTCTTTGGCAAGAGACCCAGTACTTC	CASSLVGPAGGLWQETQYF
TRBJ1-3	.	once	TRBV4-1	TGCGCCAGCAGCCAAGACGGGTCTGGAAACACCATATATTTT	CASSQDGSGNTIYF
TRBJ2-7	TRBD2	.	TRBV2	TGTGCCAGCAGTGAAAGAGGACTAGCGGGAGTCAACGAGCAGTACTTC	CASSERGLAGVNEQYF
TRBJ2-1	.	.	TRBV9	TGTGCCAGCAGCCCCCATCTGACCGGGATCTCCTACAATGAGCAGTTCTTC	CASSPHLTGISYNEQFF
TRBJ1-2	.	.	TRBV10-3	TGTGCCATCAGTGAGGAGCGGGGCGGCTATGGCTACACCTTC	CAISEERGGYGYTF
TRBJ2-5	.	.	TRBV5-4	TGTGCCAGCAGCTTGGGACAGGCCCAAGAGACCCAGTACTTC	CASSLGQAQETQYF
TRBJ2-3	.	.	TRBV5-5	TGTGCCAGCAGCTTGTTGGAGGGAAGCACAGATACGCAGTATTTT	CASSLLEGSTDTQYF
TRBJ1-2	TRBD1	.	TRBV29-1	TGCAGCGGACGACAGGGGGATGGCTACACCTTC	CSGRQGDGYTF
TRBJ2-7	.	.	TRBV11-2	TGTGCCAGCACTCCGGCGGGCTTTGAGGAGTACTTC	CASTPAGFEEYF
TRBJ2-7	TRBD1	.	TRBV10-1	TGCGCCAGCAGCCTTGACAGGGACCACGAGCAGTACTTC	CASSLDRDHEQYF
TRBJ2-5	.	.	TRBV19	TGTGCCAGTAGTATCATAGCGGACCAAGAGACCCAGTACTTC	CASSIIADQETQYF
TRBJ2-1	.	.	TRBV6-4	TGTGCCAGCAGTGACGCGGGACAGACGTACAATGAGCAGTTCTTC	CASSDAGQTYNEQFF
TRBJ2-1	.	.	TRBV5-1	TGCGCCAGCAGCTGGGAGGCGGGAACCCGGCGCTCCTACAATGAGCAGTTCTTC	CASSWEAGTRRSYNEQFF
TRBJ1-1	TRBD1	.	TRBV9	TGTGCCAGCAGCGTTTCGGCAGGGGGCACTGAAGCTTTCTTT	CASSVSAGGTEAFF
TRBJ2-7	.	.	TRBV6-1	TGTGCCAGCAGCCAATCTCCCCGGGGGTTTGACGAGCAGTACTTC	CASSQSPRGFDEQYF
TRBJ1-4	.	.	TRBV28	TGTGCCAGCAGCCCGGGTGGGTCAACTAATGAAAAACTGTTTTTT	CASSPGGSTNEKLFF
TRBJ1-1	.	.	TRBV9	TGTGCCAGCAGCGTAGCTGGGGCCGCAGGGTCCGAGGCTGAAGCTTTCTTT	CASSVAGAAGSEAEAFF
TRBJ2-1	.	.	TRBV15	TGTGCCACCAGCCGGGACATCGAACGCAATGAGCAGTTCTTC	CATSRDIERNEQFF
TRBJ1-1	.	.	TRBV23-1	TGCGCCAGCAGTCCGCGGGTGAACACTGAAGCTTTCTTT	CASSPRVNTEAFF
TRBJ2-1	TRBD2	.	TRBV29-1	TGCAGCGTTGGGACTAGCGGGAGTGATGCCAATGAGCAGTTCTTC	CSVGTSGSDANEQFF
TRBJ2-7	.	.	TRBV6-5	TGTGCCAGCAGTTCCGCAGGGATCGGCGAGCAGTACTTC	CASSSAGIGEQYF
TRBJ2-2	.	.	TRBV5-1	TGCGCCAGCAGCTTTACCGTCGGGCGCGGGACCGGGGAGCTGTTTTTT	CASSFTVGRGTGELFF
TRBJ2-7	TRBD1	.	TRBV18	TGTGCCAGCTCACCTGGACAGGGTGCCCTCTACGAGCAGTACTTC	CASSPGQGALYEQYF
TRBJ2-7	TRBD1	.	TRBV10-3	TGTGCCGCCCGGGACAGCGATGTCGAGCAGTACTTC	CAARDSDVEQYF
TRBJ2-3	TRBD2	.	TRBV7-2	TGTGCCAGCAGCTGGGGGGGTCTAAAAACAGATACGCAGTATTTT	CASSWGGLKTDTQYF
TRBJ2-1	.	.	TRBV19	TGTGCCAGTAGTATACAGGGGGGCTCCTACAATGAGCAGTTCTTC	CASSIQGGSYNEQFF
TRBJ2-7	.	.	TRBV6-1	TGTGCCAGCAGCCCGGGGAGCTCCTACGAGCAGTACTTC	CASSPGSSYEQYF
TRBJ1-2	TRBD1	.	TRBV27	TGTGCCAGCAGTTCAGGGGGCTATGGCTACACCTTC	CASSSGGYGYTF
TRBJ1-2	.	.	TRBV7-2	TGTGCCAGCAGCTTAGTAGGAGAACAGGGCCCTAACTATGGCTACACCTTC	CASSLVGEQGPNYGYTF
TRBJ2-5	.	.	TRBV29-1	TGCAGCGTGGAGACTACTTCCCAAGAGACCCAGTACTTC	CSVETTSQETQYF
TRBJ2-5	TRBD1	.	TRBV5-6	TGTGCCAGCAGCGGTACCGGGACAGGAGAGACCCAGTACTTC	CASSGTGTGETQYF
TRBJ1-1	.	once	TRBV7-2	TGTGCCAGCAGCTTAGCCACAGGGCGGGCTTTCTTT	CASSLATGRAFF
TRBJ2-7	.	.	TRBV19	TGTGCCAGTAGTACCTCAGGGGGAGGTGTCGAGCAGTACTTC	CASSTSGGGVEQYF
TRBJ2-5	TRBD1	once	TRBV5-1	TGCGCCAGCAGCCCGGGACAGGGGCACGAGACCCAGTACTTC	CASSPGQGHETQYF
TRBJ1-2	.	.	TRBV25-1	TGTGCCAGCATGGGGGGAATGGTCTATGGCTACACCTTC	CASMGGMVYGYTF
TRBJ1-1	TRBD1	.	TRBV27	TGTGCCAGCAGTCCACAGGGGGTGGGTACTGAAGCTTTCTTT	CASSPQGVGTEAFF